Here is one T cell receptor beta chain with its context. Participant-given clinical history determined each cohort assignment. This record comes from a study of blood T cell repertoires in COVID-19. Study overall: Material from acute and convalescent COVID-19 was sourced from the United States, Italy and Spain. Sample material is recorded as cDNA or gDNA derived from T cells, B-cell-depleted T cells, or PBMCs.

V shed 4 bases, J shed 0 bases, and the junction held 10 bases outside the gene matches. This CDR3 is 16 amino acids long. Germline CDR1 is SGDLS and CDR2 is YYNGEE. As processed by the authors: Estimation of nucleated cell counts was performed using reference gene primer amplification. Clones were sequenced by immunoSEQ multiplex PCR, and TCRdb holds only the in-frame ones, with some missing. V and J calls and clone size come straight from that table; D and trimming were deduced from the DNA. The table includes about 310,000 clones, around 90% detected once. The source material was PBMCs or T cells enriched from blood (not recorded which). The source is a woman between 18 and 29 years old with acute COVID-19. V gene TRBV9 combines with J gene TRBJ2-7, with TRBD2 identical over 7 bases. CDR3 DNA: TGTGCCAGCAGCCGCGAGCGGGGTGCGGGCTCCTACGAGCAGTACTTC. Its translation is CASSRERGAGSYEQYF.